These 15 T cell receptor beta chains share one sample of origin, sequenced in a study of T cell repertoires in cytomegalovirus infection. Their recognized antigens are unknown. Using its own MiXCR run on the reads, TCRdb lists one record per CDR3 protein. The sample carries hundreds of thousands of distinct CDR3 sequences, more than 40% recorded once. Material: cultured PBMCs, obtained from culture after CMV antigen stimulation. Receptors were obtained from a human donor in good health (CMV status not recorded). Some clones in this sample may be carry-over from other donors' samples.

In nucleotides, the CDR3 is TGTGCCAGCAGCCCCGACCTCGTCGACAATGAGCAGTTCTTC. It encodes CASSPDLVDNEQFF. The chain employs TRBV12-3 or TRBV12-4 and TRBJ2-1; the D is unclear. The CDR3 covers 14 residues. The germline V and J ends were trimmed by 6 bases and 5 bases, with 14 bases remaining between them.

This clonotype came up a few times. V is TRBV7-2 and J is TRBJ2-5; 8 nucleotides align to TRBD1. The CDR3 contains 12 residues. The germline V gene encodes CDR1 SGHTA and CDR2 FQGNSA. J gave up 9 bases and V 5 bases, and 5 bases lay outside the gene matches. The CDR3 DNA reads as TGTGCCAGCAGCGGACAGGGAAGGGCCCAGTACTTC. Translating it yields CASSGQGRAQYF.

This chain uses TRBV7-9 with TRBJ2-7, with a weak D call TRBD2 (6 bases). V shed 6 bases and J shed 3 bases, with 12 bases lying between them. Germline CDR1 SEHNR, CDR2 FQNEAQ (reference sequence). This CDR3 contains 13 residues. CDR3: CASSPTSYYEQYF. CDR3 DNA sequence: TGTGCCAGCAGTCCGACTAGTTACTACGAGCAGTACTTC.

Many counts were recorded for this clonotype. V gene TRBV7-8 combines with J gene TRBJ2-5; perhaps TRBD2 as D (5 bases). Deletions cut 5 bases from V and 5 bases from J, with 12 bases between. The germline V gene has CDR1 SGHVS and CDR2 FQNEAQ. This CDR3 comprises 13 residues. This CDR3 reads CASSAGPGETQYF. As DNA, the CDR3 is TGTGCCAGCAGCGCTGGGCCGGGGGAGACCCAGTACTTC. The variable domain in full, completed from reference TRBV7-8 and TRBJ2-5, reads GAGVSQSPRYKVAKRGQDVALRCDPISGHVSLFWYQQALGQGPEFLTYFQNEAQLDKSGLPSDRFFAERPEGSVSTLKIQRTQQEDSAVYLCASSAGPGETQYFGPGTRLLVL.

This clonotype was seen more than once but under ten times. The CDR3 sequence: CASSTGGDSREKLFF. The CDR3 DNA sequence: TGTGCCAGCAGTACCGGTGGGGACAGTCGGGAAAAACTGTTTTTT. The chain uses TRBV25-1 and TRBJ1-4, with 7 nucleotides matching TRBD1. The CDR3 has 15 residues. V dropped 5 bases and J dropped 8; count of bases not matched to a gene: 11. Germline-derived CDR1 and CDR2 are MGHDK and SYGVNS.

The gene calls are TRBV7-2 and TRBJ2-7; 13 positions agree with TRBD2. The junction had 4 bases not matched to a gene; V was cut back by 5 bases and J by 3 bases. Germline V gene sequence: CDR1 SGHTA, CDR2 FQGNSA. This CDR3 has 15 amino acids. The CDR3 sequence: CASSILAGGRYEQYF. Written as DNA, the CDR3 is TGTGCCAGCAGCATACTAGCGGGAGGGCGCTACGAGCAGTACTTC.

The gene calls are TRBV4-2 and TRBJ1-3; no firm D call. CDR3 length: 15 residues. Germline CDR1 reads LGHNA; CDR2 reads YNFKEQ. V lost 2 bases and J lost 3, with 11 bases in between. Here the CDR3 DNA reads TGTGCCAGCAGCCAATCGCCGGGATTTGGAAACACCATATATTTT. Its translation: CASSQSPGFGNTIYF.

This clonotype was seen more than once but under ten times. The chain combines TRBV7-2 with TRBJ2-3; D not resolved. This CDR3 spans 13 amino acids. Germline V gene lookup returns CDR1 SGHTA and CDR2 FQGNSA. V dropped 8 bases and J dropped 1 base, with 10 bases sitting between them. The CDR3 coding sequence is TGTGCCAGCGCCAAGTCCCGCACAGATACGCAGTATTTT. It specifies CASAKSRTDTQYF. Combining the CDR3 with reference TRBV7-2 and TRBJ2-3 gives the whole variable domain GAGVSQSPSNKVTEKGKDVELRCDPISGHTALYWYRQSLGQGLEFLIYFQGNSAPDKSGLPSDRFSAERTGGSVSTLTIQRTQQEDSAVYLCASAKSRTDTQYFGPGTRLTVL.

In DNA form, the CDR3 reads TGTGCCAGCAGTCGAATTAGCGGGGGGCTCGGGGAGACCCAGTACTTC. Its protein product is CASSRISGGLGETQYF. The J gene is TRBJ2-5, the V gene TRBV6-6; 10 bases are a match to TRBD2. V lost 5 bases, J lost 5 bases, and 11 bases stayed unmatched. Germline assignment: CDR1 MNHNY and CDR2 SVGAGI (reference sequence). The CDR3 has 16 amino acids.

V is TRBV25-1 and J is TRBJ2-7; 9 positions match TRBD2. The J segment lost 7 bases and the V segment lost 7 bases, leaving 14 bases of the junction unmatched. Per germline, CDR1 MGHDK and CDR2 SYGVNS. CDR3 length: 15 residues. The CDR3 loop is CASTSSGVAGEEQYF. In nucleotides, the CDR3 is TGTGCCAGCACCTCCTCCGGGGTAGCGGGAGAAGAGCAGTACTTC.

The CDR3 region is CASSLLRQGDGYTF. CDR3 DNA: TGCGCCAGCAGCCTCCTCCGGCAGGGGGATGGCTACACCTTC. This chain connects TRBV4-1 to TRBJ1-2; 7 positions agree with TRBD1. The CDR3 is 14 amino acids. CDR1 and CDR2 from the germline V gene are MGHRA and YSYEKL. V was clipped by 4 bases and J by 6 bases; unmatched bases: 8.

The chain's CDR3 is CASSYPADRAEETQYF. The CDR3 region has the DNA TGTGCCAGCAGTTACCCCGCGGACAGGGCCGAAGAGACCCAGTACTTC. This sequence joins TRBV6-2 or TRBV6-3 and TRBJ2-5, with 8 positions matching TRBD1. Per the germline V gene, CDR1 is MNHEY and CDR2 is SVGEGT. J lost 3 bases, V lost 2 bases, and 8 bases had no gene match. This CDR3 has 16 residues.

This clonotype was counted between two and nine times. The rearrangement joins TRBV6-2 or TRBV6-3 to TRBJ2-7; D not certain. The V end lost 2 bases, the J end lost 7 bases, and 6 bases lay between the germline ends. Germline V gives CDR1 MNHEY, CDR2 SVGEGT. The CDR3 extends over 11 amino acids. The CDR3 protein is CASSYIGEQYF. The CDR3 region has the DNA TGTGCCAGCAGTTACATTGGGGAGCAGTACTTC.

The V and J genes are TRBV27 and TRBJ2-5; tentatively, D is TRBD2 (5 bases). V was cut by 5 bases and J by 5 bases, with 15 bases left in between. The CDR3 spans 14 residues. Germline-derived CDR1 and CDR2 are MNHEY and SMNVEV (reference sequence). CDR3 nucleotide sequence: TGTGCCAGCAGTCGGGTCACTAGGCCGGAGACCCAGTACTTC. Translating gives CASSRVTRPETQYF.

This chain uses TRBV6-5 with TRBJ2-1; D unresolved. Deletions cut 10 bases from V and 4 bases from J, with 17 bases between. The CDR3 is made up of 14 amino acids. CDR1 MNHEY and CDR2 SVGAGI come from the germline V gene. CDR3 amino acids: CATWARHFYNEQFF. CDR3 nucleotide sequence: TGTGCCACCTGGGCCCGACATTTTTACAATGAGCAGTTCTTC.